This TCR beta chain was sequenced during a study of post-analysis software for immune sequencing data. Unique molecular identifiers were built into the TCR beta cDNA libraries. TCRdb itself ran the PCR reads through MiXCR, one entry per CDR3 protein. This table has about 620,000 distinct CDR3 sequences, roughly 46% appearing once. This sequence originates from a girl aged 5-17 years with multiple sclerosis. The material sequenced was blood.

CDR3 bases: TGTGCCAGCAGTACCGGGACAGCTCTCTACGAGCAGTTCTTC. Translation: CASSTGTALYEQFF. The gene calls are TRBV12-3 or TRBV12-4 and TRBJ2-1; 7 bases are shared with TRBD1. The CDR3 is 14 amino acids. J lost 10 bases, V lost 5 bases, and 11 bases had no gene match.